This T cell receptor beta chain derives from a study of chemoradiotherapy in HPV16-positive cancers. Study results and limitations: For HPV16-positive patients, expanding HPV-responsive T cells associated with longer recurrence-free survival.

Sequenced by immunoSEQ multiplex PCR; TCRdb stores in-frame clones only, minus some. Here the sample spans some 30,000 clones, about 82% being singletons. The germline V gene encodes CDR1 SEHNR and CDR2 FQNEAQ (reference sequence). The CDR3 runs 12 residues. V was trimmed by 4 bases and J by 7 bases, leaving 10 bases between them. To note about this clone: Antigen specificity is unknown.

The sequence was obtained from a human donor with HPV-associated anogenital cancer. The J gene is TRBJ1-2, the V gene TRBV7-9, with D uncertain. This specimen consisted of blood, obtained from a patient who underwent chemoradiotherapy. The DNA of the CDR3 is TGTGCCAGCAGCTCCCTAAAGGTTGGCTACACCTTC. Residues: CASSSLKVGYTF. Full variable domain (remainder filled in from reference TRBV7-9 and TRBJ1-2): DTGVSQNPRHKITKRGQNVTFRCDPISEHNRLYWYRQTLGQGPEFLTYFQNEAQLEKSRLLSDRFSAERPKGSFSTLEIQRTEQGDSAMYLCASSSLKVGYTFGSGTRLTVV.